Listed here are 4 T cell receptor beta chains from one sample, sequenced in a study of T cells in Graves' hyperthyroidism and ophthalmopathy. Using RNA transcripts as the source, TCR beta CDR3 regions were amplified. TCR CDR3 regions were first amplified by RT-PCR with HTBI primers. TCRdb passed the multiplex PCR reads through MiXCR, listing each CDR3 protein once. This sample has under 350,000 distinct CDR3 sequences, with roughly 15% found just once. The specimen sequenced was blood. These receptors were taken from a young woman with Graves' hyperthyroidism that later progressed to Graves' ophthalmopathy.

This clonotype was detected only a few times. CDR3 nucleotides: TGTGCCAGCAGTTACTCGCCGGGCAGGGGTAATTCACCCCTCCACTTT. Its translation: CASSYSPGRGNSPLHF. The genes are TRBV6-6 and TRBJ1-6; tentatively, D is TRBD1 (6 bases). Germline CDR1 is MNHNY and CDR2 is SVGAGI (reference sequence). The CDR3 spans 16 residues. V was trimmed by 0 bases and J by 6 bases, leaving 12 bases between them.

This clonotype was observed many times. V usage is TRBV27 and J usage is TRBJ2-1; D could derive from TRBD1 or TRBD2 (6 bases each). This CDR3 is 12 amino acids long. The V gene lost 7 bases and the J gene lost 6 bases, with 10 bases spanning the gap. Germline-derived CDR1 and CDR2 are MNHEY and SMNVEV (reference sequence). The CDR3 region is CASNTGANEQFF. DNA of the CDR3: TGTGCCAGCAATACGGGGGCCAATGAGCAGTTCTTC.

This clonotype showed up many times. This chain uses TRBV7-9 with TRBJ2-7; the D call may be TRBD1 or TRBD2 (5 bases each). The length of the CDR3 is 13 residues. Germline CDR1 reads SEHNR; CDR2 reads FQNEAQ (reference sequence). The germline V and J ends were trimmed by 6 bases and 5 bases, with 14 bases remaining between them. Here the CDR3 reads CASSSGREHEQYF. The CDR3 DNA is TGTGCCAGCAGTTCGGGCAGGGAGCACGAGCAGTACTTC.

This clonotype was detected many times. V gene TRBV29-1 combines with J gene TRBJ2-7; 10 bases fit TRBD1. The CDR3 extends over 13 amino acids. Germline lookup yields CDR1 SQVTM and CDR2 ANQGSEA. Trimming took 1 base from V and 5 from J; bases not matched to a gene: 2. The CDR3 nucleotides are TGCAGCGTTGAAGGGGACAGGGGCCACGAGCAGTACTTC. Amino acids: CSVEGDRGHEQYF.